This paragraph reports one T cell receptor (beta chain). Its antigen is not yet known. Per-nucleotide qualities are absent, and no much larger clonotype sits a single base away. These data belong to a study of technical replicates of blood from several donors listed by TCRdb under 2017. The germline V gene encodes CDR1 KGHSH and CDR2 LQKENI. V is shortened by 6 bases, J by 7 bases, and the region joining them spans 16 bases. Including cysteine and phenylalanine, the CDR3 has 13 amino acids. CDR3 DNA is the only sequence kept; it has 39 bases, read in frame from the first base. Library creation used the immunoSEQ multiplex PCR assay. TCRdb carries this immuneACCESS record with in-frame sequences only. Its versions omit some clonotypes, under half of them owing to an unresolved V gene in the studies checked, with the rest unexplained. This sample gives 65,000 to 75,000 clones in total; around 85% of them show up just once. About 5.5% of the sample rests with the top ten.

The chain joins TRBV18 to TRBJ2-7, with TRBD1 perhaps the D gene, on 5 matching bases. The TCR comes from a human donor in good health. Some clones in this sample may be carry-over from other donors' samples. The sequenced sample consisted of PBMCs. For the CDR3, the sequence is CASSPDISGEQYF. The DNA reads as follows: TGTGCCAGCTCCCCCGACATCTCAGGGGAGCAGTACTTC. Outside the CDR3, residues come from the reference TRBV18 and TRBJ2-7 proteins, so the full variable domain is: NAGVMQNPRHLVRRRGQEARLRCSPMKGHSHVYWYRQLPEEGLKFMVYLQKENIIDESGMPKERFSAEFPKEGPSILRIQQVVRGDSAAYFCASSPDISGEQYFGPGTRLTVT.